Shown below are 8 T cell receptor beta chains from a single sample sequenced in a study of cytomegalovirus exposure and HLA in healthy donors. PCR amplification relied on 60 Vbeta primers (plus 13 Jbeta primers). The table came from immunoSEQ multiplex PCR; TCRdb's copy has only in-frame clones and leaves some out. The table shows over 150,000 clones, with roughly 78% occurring only once. The sequenced sample consisted of PBMCs. All receptors derive from a woman aged 45 to 65 in good health and CMV-seropositive.

The chain has TRBV6-5 and TRBJ2-1; 11 bases line up with TRBD1. Losses at the gene ends were 6 bases for V and 7 bases for J; bases not matched to a gene: 8. Germline lookup yields CDR1 MNHEY and CDR2 SVGAGI. The CDR3 spans 15 residues. The CDR3 loop reads CASSSGQGARNEQFF. DNA for the CDR3: TGTGCCAGCAGCTCTGGACAGGGGGCGAGGAATGAGCAGTTCTTC.

The chain links TRBV9 to TRBJ2-1; D perhaps matches TRBD2 (6 bases). The CDR3 runs to 14 residues. Germline V CDR1 and CDR2: SGDLS, YYNGEE. Trimming stripped 0 bases from V and 7 bases from J, with 11 bases between. Written as DNA, the CDR3 is TGTGCCAGCAGCGTAGTGTCTGGAGGGAATGAGCAGTTCTTC. It specifies CASSVVSGGNEQFF.

The genes are TRBV15 and TRBJ1-5; tentatively, D is TRBD1 (5 bases). Germline V lookup: CDR1 LNHNV, CDR2 YYDKDF (reference sequence). V lost 0 bases and J 3 bases, leaving 9 bases between the germline ends. This CDR3 spans 15 amino acids. CDR3 sequence reads: CATSREEGVNQPQHF. The CDR3 coding sequence is TGTGCCACCAGCAGAGAGGAAGGGGTCAATCAGCCCCAGCATTTT.

This chain links TRBV4-2 with TRBJ1-2; no definite D call. Germline CDR1 LGHNA, CDR2 YNFKEQ. The CDR3 length is 15 residues. V was trimmed by 1 base and J by 0 bases, leaving 9 bases between them. CDR3 sequence reads: CASSQVLESNYGYTF. Written as DNA, the CDR3 is TGTGCCAGCAGCCAAGTTTTGGAGTCTAACTATGGCTACACCTTC.

This clone was seen only a few times. The CDR3 sequence is CASSLNRQNEQFF. Written as DNA, the CDR3 is TGTGCCAGCAGCTTAAACAGACAAAATGAGCAGTTCTTC. V usage is TRBV7-6 and J usage is TRBJ2-1, with unresolved D. The V end lost 2 bases, the J end lost 7 bases, and 9 bases lay between the germline ends. This CDR3 is 13 amino acids long. Germline V gene lookup returns CDR1 SGHVS and CDR2 FNYEAQ. Full variable domain (rest looked up from reference TRBV7-6 and TRBJ2-1): GAGVSQSPRYKVTKRGQDVALRCDPISGHVSLYWYRQALGQGPEFLTYFNYEAQQDKSGLPNDRFSAERPEGSISTLTIQRTEQRDSAMYRCASSLNRQNEQFFGPGTRLTVL.

This clone was detected once. The chain has TRBV11-2 and TRBJ1-6; D may be TRBD1 (6 bases). Germline-derived CDR1 and CDR2 are SGHAT and FQNNGV. The CDR3 runs to 14 residues. V gave up 4 bases and J gave up 7 bases, with 11 bases separating them. CDR3: CASSYSDRNSPLHF. CDR3 nucleotides: TGTGCCAGCAGCTACTCGGACAGAAATTCACCCCTCCACTTT.

The chain is built from TRBV12-5 and TRBJ2-1; the D is unclear. Germline values: CDR1 LGHNT, CDR2 FRNRAP. V was pared by 3 bases and J by 8 bases, with 5 bases between. This CDR3 region has 11 residues. CDR3 sequence reads: CASGFAYEQFF. The CDR3 bases are TGTGCTAGTGGTTTCGCGTATGAGCAGTTCTTC.

V is TRBV10-1 and J is TRBJ1-6; weak D call: TRBD1 (6 bases). CDR3 length equals 13 residues. Germline lookup yields CDR1 WNHNN and CDR2 SYGVQD (reference sequence). V was shortened by 8 bases and J by 9 bases, with 14 bases between the two germline ends. CDR3 amino acids: CASSARGGSPLHF. Here the CDR3 DNA reads TGCGCCAGCTCGGCCAGGGGCGGTTCACCCCTCCACTTT.